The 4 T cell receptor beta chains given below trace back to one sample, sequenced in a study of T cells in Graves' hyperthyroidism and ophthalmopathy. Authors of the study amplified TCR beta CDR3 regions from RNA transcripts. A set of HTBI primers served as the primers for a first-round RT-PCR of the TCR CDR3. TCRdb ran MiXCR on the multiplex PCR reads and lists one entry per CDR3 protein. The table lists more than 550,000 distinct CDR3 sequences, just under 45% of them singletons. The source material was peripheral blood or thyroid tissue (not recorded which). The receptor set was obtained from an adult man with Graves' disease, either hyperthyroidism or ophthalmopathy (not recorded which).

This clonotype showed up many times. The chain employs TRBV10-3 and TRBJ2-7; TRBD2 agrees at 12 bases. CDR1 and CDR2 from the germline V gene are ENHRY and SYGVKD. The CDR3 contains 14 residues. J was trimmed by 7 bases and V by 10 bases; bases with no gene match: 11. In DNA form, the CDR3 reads TGTGCCACCTCTGGACTAGCGGGACAAAGAGAGCAGTACTTC. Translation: CATSGLAGQREQYF.

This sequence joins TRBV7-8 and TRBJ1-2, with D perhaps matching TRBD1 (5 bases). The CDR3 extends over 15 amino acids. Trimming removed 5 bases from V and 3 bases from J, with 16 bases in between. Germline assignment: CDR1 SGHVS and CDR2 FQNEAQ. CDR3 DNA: TGTGCCAGCAGCCAAGATTTGTCCAGGGACTATGGCTACACCTTC. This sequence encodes CASSQDLSRDYGYTF.

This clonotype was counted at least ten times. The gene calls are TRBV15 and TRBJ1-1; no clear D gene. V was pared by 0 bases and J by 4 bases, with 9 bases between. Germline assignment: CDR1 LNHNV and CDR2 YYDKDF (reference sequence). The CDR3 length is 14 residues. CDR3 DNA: TGTGCCACCAGCAGAGACACAGAGATCACTGAAGCTTTCTTT. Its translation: CATSRDTEITEAFF.

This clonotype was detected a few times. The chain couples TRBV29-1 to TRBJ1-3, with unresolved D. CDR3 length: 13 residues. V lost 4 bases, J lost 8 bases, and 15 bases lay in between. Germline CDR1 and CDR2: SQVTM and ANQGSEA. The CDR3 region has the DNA TGCAGCGTTGGAGGAAGGGATGGCTACACCATATATTTT. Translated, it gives CSVGGRDGYTIYF. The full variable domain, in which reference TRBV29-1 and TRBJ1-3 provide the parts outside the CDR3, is SAVISQKPSRDICQRGTSLTIQCQVDSQVTMMFWYRQQPGQSLTLIATANQGSEATYESGFVIDKFPISRPNLTFSTLTVSNMSPEDSSIYLCSVGGRDGYTIYFGEGSWLTVV.